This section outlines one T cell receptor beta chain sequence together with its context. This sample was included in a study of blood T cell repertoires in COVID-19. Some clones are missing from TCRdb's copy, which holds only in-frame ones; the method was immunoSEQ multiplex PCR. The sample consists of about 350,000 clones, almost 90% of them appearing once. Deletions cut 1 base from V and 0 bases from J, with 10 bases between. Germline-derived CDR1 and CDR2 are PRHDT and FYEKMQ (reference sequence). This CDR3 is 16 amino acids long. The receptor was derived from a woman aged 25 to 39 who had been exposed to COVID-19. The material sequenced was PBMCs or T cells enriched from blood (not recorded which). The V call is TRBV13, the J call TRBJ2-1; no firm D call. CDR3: CASSLVAETSYNEQFF. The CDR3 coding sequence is TGTGCCAGCAGCTTAGTAGCAGAAACCTCCTACAATGAGCAGTTCTTC.